Presented here are 6 T cell receptor beta chains from one specimen sequenced in a study of T cells in Graves' hyperthyroidism and ophthalmopathy. The investigators amplified TCR beta CDR3 regions from RNA transcripts. First-round RT-PCR targeting the TCR CDR3 was performed with the HTBI primer set. MiXCR, run by TCRdb on the multiplex PCR reads, gives a single entry per CDR3 protein. The repertoire consists of a few hundred thousand distinct CDR3 sequences, with 12% to 15% occurring once and the leading ten covering about 4.9%. The sequenced sample was blood. All receptors derive from a woman aged 18-30 years with Graves' hyperthyroidism.

This clonotype was counted ten times or more. The chain employs TRBV30 and TRBJ1-2; D is possibly TRBD1 (6 bases). V lost 5 bases and J lost 6, with 16 bases in between. Per germline, CDR1 GTSNPN and CDR2 SVGIG (reference sequence). The CDR3 covers 13 residues. CDR3 residues: CAWFQDRSHGYTF. CDR3 bases: TGTGCCTGGTTTCAGGACAGATCTCATGGCTACACCTTC.

The genes are TRBV6-2 or TRBV6-3 and TRBJ2-7; possibly TRBD2 for D (6 bases). The germline V gene has CDR1 MNHEY and CDR2 SVGEGT. V lost 7 bases and J lost 3, with 7 bases in between. The CDR3 totals 11 residues. CDR3 in amino acids: CASMGGYEQYF. In DNA, the CDR3 is TGTGCCAGCATGGGGGGCTACGAGCAGTACTTC.

The genes are TRBV6-1 and TRBJ2-6; no firm D call. CDR1 is MNHNS, CDR2 SASEGT, per germline. The CDR3 loop spans 15 amino acids. V gave up 2 bases and J gave up 0 bases, with 5 bases separating them. CDR3 nucleotides: TGTGCCAGCAGTGAACTGAACTCTGGGGCCAACGTCCTGACTTTC. It translates to CASSELNSGANVLTF.

This clonotype was seen at least ten times. The J gene is TRBJ1-2, the V gene TRBV5-6, with D tentatively TRBD1 (5 bases). The CDR3 sequence is 13 residues long. From germline, CDR1 is SGHDT and CDR2 YYEEEE. The V gene lost 1 base and the J gene lost 3 bases, with 7 bases spanning the gap. The CDR3 DNA reads TGTGCCAGCAGCTTGCAGGGCTACTATGGCTACACCTTC. It codes for CASSLQGYYGYTF.

This clonotype showed up just a few times. J is TRBJ1-2 and V is TRBV9, with TRBD1 as a possible D gene (6 bases). CDR3 length: 15 residues. V lost 3 bases, J lost 8 bases, and 20 bases lay in between. The germline V gene encodes CDR1 SGDLS and CDR2 YYNGEE. CDR3 DNA sequence: TGTGCCAGCAGCGACGCCGCCGGGGGGCGATTCGGCTACACCTTC. It translates to CASSDAAGGRFGYTF.

This clonotype was counted ten times or more. The V call is TRBV6-1, the J call TRBJ2-1; 9 nucleotides align to TRBD2. CDR1 MNHNS and CDR2 SASEGT come from the germline V gene. This CDR3 comprises 16 residues. V lost 5 bases, J lost 1 base, and 6 bases stayed unmatched. CDR3 nucleotides: TGTGCCAGCAGTAGAGCGGGAGGTGGGTCCTACAATGAGCAGTTCTTC. Protein product: CASSRAGGGSYNEQFF.